A single T cell receptor beta chain is shown here with its context. No antigen is known for it. It was the approximately 120-subject validation cohort, separate from the roughly 700-subject first cohort, to which the donors belonged. The sample comes from a study of cytomegalovirus exposure and HLA in healthy donors. Study-wide results and limits: Reports described diagnosis of cytomegalovirus status by the classifier as highly specific and sensitive.

Using immunoSEQ multiplex PCR, the repertoire was profiled, and TCRdb retains in-frame clones only, with some absent. The table lists about 170,000 clones, about nine tenths of them singletons. The material sequenced was PBMCs. This clonotype was obtained from a man between 18 and 29 years old in good health and CMV-seropositive.

CDR3 region: CASISLGEGGEAFF. CDR3 nucleotide sequence: TGTGCCAGCATTTCTCTAGGAGAAGGAGGTGAAGCTTTCTTT. This chain links TRBV28 with TRBJ1-1; D is ambiguous. There are 14 residues in the CDR3. Trimming shortened V by 7 bases and J by 7 bases, and 19 bases separated the two germline ends. The germline gives CDR1 MDHEN, CDR2 SYDVKM. The whole variable domain, remainder taken from reference TRBV28 and TRBJ1-1, is DVKVTQSSRYLVKRTGEKVFLECVQDMDHENMFWYRQDPGLGLRLIYFSYDVKMKEKGDIPEGYSVSREKKERFSLILESASTNQTSMYLCASISLGEGGEAFFGQGTRLTVV.